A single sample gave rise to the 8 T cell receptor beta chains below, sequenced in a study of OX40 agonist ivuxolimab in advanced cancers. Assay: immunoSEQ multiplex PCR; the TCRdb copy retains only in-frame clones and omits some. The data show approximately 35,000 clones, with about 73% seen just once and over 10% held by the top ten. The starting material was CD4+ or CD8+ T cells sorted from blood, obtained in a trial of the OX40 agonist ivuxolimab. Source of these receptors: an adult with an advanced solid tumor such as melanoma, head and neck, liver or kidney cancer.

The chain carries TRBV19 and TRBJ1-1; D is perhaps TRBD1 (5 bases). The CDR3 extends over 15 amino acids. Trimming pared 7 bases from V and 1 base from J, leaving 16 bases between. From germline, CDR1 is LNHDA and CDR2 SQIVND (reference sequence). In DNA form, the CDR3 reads TGTGCCAGTACCATTAGGGGTTGGAGGAACACTGAAGCTTTCTTT. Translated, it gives CASTIRGWRNTEAFF.

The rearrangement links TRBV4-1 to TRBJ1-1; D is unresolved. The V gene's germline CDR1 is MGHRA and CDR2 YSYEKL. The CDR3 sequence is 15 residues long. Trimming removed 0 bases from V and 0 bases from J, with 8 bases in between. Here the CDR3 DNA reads TGCGCCAGCAGCCAAGATGCATTTTTGAACACTGAAGCTTTCTTT. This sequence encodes CASSQDAFLNTEAFF.

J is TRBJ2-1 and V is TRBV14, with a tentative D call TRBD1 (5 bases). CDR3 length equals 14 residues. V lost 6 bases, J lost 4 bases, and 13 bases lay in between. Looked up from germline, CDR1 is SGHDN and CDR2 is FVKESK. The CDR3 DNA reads TGTGCCAGCAGTAACTATCGACAGTACAATGAGCAGTTCTTC. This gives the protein CASSNYRQYNEQFF.

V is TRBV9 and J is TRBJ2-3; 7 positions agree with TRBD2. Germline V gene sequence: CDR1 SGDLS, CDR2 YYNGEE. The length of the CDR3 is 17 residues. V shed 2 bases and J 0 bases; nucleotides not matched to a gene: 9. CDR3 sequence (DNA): TGTGCCAGCAGCGTTCAGCCCCAGCGGGGAAGCACAGATACGCAGTATTTT. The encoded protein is CASSVQPQRGSTDTQYF. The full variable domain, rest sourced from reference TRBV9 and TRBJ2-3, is DSGVTQTPKHLITATGQRVTLRCSPRSGDLSVYWYQQSLDQGLQFLIQYYNGEERAKGNILERFSAQQFPDLHSELNLSSLELGDSALYFCASSVQPQRGSTDTQYFGPGTRLTVL.

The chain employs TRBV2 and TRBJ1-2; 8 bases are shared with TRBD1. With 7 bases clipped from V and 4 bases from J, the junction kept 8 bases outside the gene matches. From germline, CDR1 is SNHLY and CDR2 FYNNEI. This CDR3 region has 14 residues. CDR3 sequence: CASTETGDFYGYTF. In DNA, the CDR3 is TGTGCCAGCACGGAGACAGGGGATTTCTATGGCTACACCTTC.

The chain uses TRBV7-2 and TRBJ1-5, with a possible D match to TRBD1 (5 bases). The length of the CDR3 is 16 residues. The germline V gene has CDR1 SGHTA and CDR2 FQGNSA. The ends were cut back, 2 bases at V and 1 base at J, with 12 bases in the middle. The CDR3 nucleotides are TGTGCCAGCAGCTTACTCGCATGGGGGAGCAATCAGCCCCAGCATTTT. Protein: CASSLLAWGSNQPQHF. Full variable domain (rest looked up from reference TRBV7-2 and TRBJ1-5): GAGVSQSPSNKVTEKGKDVELRCDPISGHTALYWYRQSLGQGLEFLIYFQGNSAPDKSGLPSDRFSAERTGGSVSTLTIQRTQQEDSAVYLCASSLLAWGSNQPQHFGDGTRLSIL.

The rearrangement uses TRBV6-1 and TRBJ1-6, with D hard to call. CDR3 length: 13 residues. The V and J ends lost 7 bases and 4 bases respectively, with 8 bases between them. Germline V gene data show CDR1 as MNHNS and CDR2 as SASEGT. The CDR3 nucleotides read TGTGCCAGCAAAGGGCAATATAATTCACCCCTCCACTTT. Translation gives CASKGQYNSPLHF.

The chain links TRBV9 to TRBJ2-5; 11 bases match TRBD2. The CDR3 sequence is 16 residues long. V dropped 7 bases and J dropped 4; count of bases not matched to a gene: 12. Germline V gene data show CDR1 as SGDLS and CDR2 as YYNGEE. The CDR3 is CASGRGYSGGAETQYF. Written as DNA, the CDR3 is TGTGCCAGCGGGCGGGGCTATAGCGGGGGGGCAGAGACCCAGTACTTC.